Listed below are T cell receptor beta chains from one sample, sequenced in a study of OX40 agonist ivuxolimab in advanced cancers. Clones were sequenced by immunoSEQ multiplex PCR, and TCRdb holds only the in-frame ones, with some missing. Seen here are 85,000 to 100,000 clones, roughly 95% observed once, and the top ten hold about 0.19%. Sequenced here: CD4+ or CD8+ T cells sorted from blood, sampled in a trial of the OX40 agonist ivuxolimab. The receptors were gathered from an adult with an advanced solid tumor such as melanoma, head and neck, liver or kidney cancer. Both conserved end residues are part of each CDR3. The order of the fields is D gene, J gene, clone size, V gene, CDR3 DNA, CDR3 protein. D genes are given only for firm matches. Clone size is shown for a subset of rows, as once, few, many or a class of expanded clone.

NA	TRBJ1-2	NA	TRBV7-2	TGTGCCAGCAGCTTAGGCCAGGGCGGCTATGGCTACACCTTC	CASSLGQGGYGYTF
TRBD1	TRBJ1-2	NA	TRBV5-1	TGCGCCAGCAGCTTGGCCACGGACAGGGGCTATGGCTACACCTTC	CASSLATDRGYGYTF
NA	TRBJ2-5	NA	TRBV19	TGTGCCAGTAGTATGGGCACGTACCAAGAGACCCAGTACTTC	CASSMGTYQETQYF
TRBD1	TRBJ2-7	NA	TRBV5-1	TGCGCCAGCAGCTTTCGGACAGGGCGGGATGAGCAGTACTTC	CASSFRTGRDEQYF
TRBD2	TRBJ2-7	NA	TRBV7-9	TGTGCCAGCAGTCCCTCCCCCGGACTAGCGGGAAAATACGAGCAGTACTTC	CASSPSPGLAGKYEQYF
NA	TRBJ1-1	NA	TRBV4-2	TGTGCCAGCAGCCTCACTACACGGGACACTGAAGCTTTCTTT	CASSLTTRDTEAFF
TRBD1	TRBJ1-1	NA	TRBV7-2	TGTGCCAGCAGCTGGGGACAGGGGGCTAAGATGAACACTGAAGCTTTCTTT	CASSWGQGAKMNTEAFF
NA	TRBJ1-1	NA	TRBV5-1	TGCGCCAGCAGCTTGGGACCCGAGGGAGGGAACACTGAAGCTTTCTTT	CASSLGPEGGNTEAFF
NA	TRBJ2-7	NA	TRBV5-4	TGTGCCAGCAGCTTGAGTGGCTACGAGCAGTACTTC	CASSLSGYEQYF
TRBD1	TRBJ1-2	NA	TRBV6-5	TGTGCCAGCGGCCCCCGGGGACAGAACTTCTATGGCTACACCTTC	CASGPRGQNFYGYTF
NA	TRBJ2-7	NA	TRBV6-5	TGTGCCAGCAGTTGGGGGGCATCCTACGAGCAGTACTTC	CASSWGASYEQYF
TRBD1	TRBJ1-6	NA	TRBV28	TGTGCCAGCACACGGGACAGTAATTCACCCCTCCACTTT	CASTRDSNSPLHF
NA	TRBJ1-2	NA	TRBV9	TGTGCCAGCAGCCTAAGGTGGGGATCTAACTATGGCTACACCTTC	CASSLRWGSNYGYTF
TRBD1	TRBJ2-3	once	TRBV7-9	TGTGCCAGCAGCGTGCGCACGGGACAGGGGCCAGATACGCAGTATTTT	CASSVRTGQGPDTQYF
NA	TRBJ1-4	NA	TRBV28	TGTGCCAGCAGTTATGGGGGGCCAAATGAAAAACTGTTTTTT	CASSYGGPNEKLFF
NA	TRBJ1-2	NA	TRBV5-1	TGCGCCAGCAGCTTGGTCCCGGGGATAATCTATGGCTACACCTTC	CASSLVPGIIYGYTF
NA	TRBJ1-5	NA	TRBV23-1	TGCGCCAGCAGTCGTACCCTATATCAGCCCCAGCATTTT	CASSRTLYQPQHF
NA	TRBJ2-7	NA	TRBV6-6	TGTGCCAGCAGTTCCGGGGGCCTTCAGTACTTC	CASSSGGLQYF
NA	TRBJ1-5	NA	TRBV11-3	TGTGCCAGCAGCCAGATCGGGACACGGAGCAATCAGCCCCAGCATTTT	CASSQIGTRSNQPQHF
TRBD1	TRBJ1-1	once	TRBV19	TGTGCCAGTAGTATGCTGACAGGGGCAAACACTGAAGCTTTCTTT	CASSMLTGANTEAFF
TRBD1	TRBJ2-7	NA	TRBV6-6	TGTGCCAGCAGCTCACTACAGGGGGTTTCCTACGAGCAGTACTTC	CASSSLQGVSYEQYF
NA	TRBJ2-1	NA	TRBV7-8	TGTGCCAGCAGACCGATCCACACCCGGGTCCATGAGCAGTTCTTC	CASRPIHTRVHEQFF
TRBD1	TRBJ1-1	NA	TRBV28	TGTGCCAGCAGTCCGTACGAGGGACAGGGCAGGTGGATGAACACTGAAGCTTTCTTT	CASSPYEGQGRWMNTEAFF